The rows below give T cell receptor beta chains drawn from one sample of a study of blood T cell repertoires in COVID-19. Data came from immunoSEQ multiplex PCR; TCRdb stores just in-frame clones and leaves some out. Counted here are tens of thousands of clones, 82% occurring once; the ten biggest clones make up under 4.5%. Specimen: peripheral blood. All receptors derive from a woman aged 55-69 years with acute or convalescent COVID-19. Each CDR3 is given with its conserved first and last residue. The D gene is left open where the match is weak. Size is omitted from some rows. Given values are once, few, many or a class for expanded clones.

V gene	J gene	D gene	clone size	CDR3 length	CDR3 DNA	CDR3 protein
TRBV30	TRBJ1-3	-	-	16	TGTGCCTGGAGTGTACAATTCGGGGGGGAAGGAAACACCATATATTTT	CAWSVQFGGEGNTIYF
TRBV6-1	TRBJ1-5	-	once	14	TGTGCCTCATCTCCTCACTTTGAGGATCAGCCCCAGCATTTT	CASSPHFEDQPQHF
TRBV27	TRBJ2-6	TRBD1	-	17	TGTGCCAGCAGTTTAAGGACAGGGGGGGGAGGGGCCAACGTCCTGACTTTC	CASSLRTGGGGANVLTF
TRBV5-6	TRBJ2-7	-	-	14	TGTGCCAGCAGCTTCAGCGGGCCTTCCTACGAGCAGTACTTC	CASSFSGPSYEQYF
TRBV6-6	TRBJ1-4	-	-	12	TGTGCCAGCAGTTACCCCGCCGGGGGACTGTTTTTT	CASSYPAGGLFF
TRBV6-5	TRBJ1-2	TRBD1	-	13	TGTGCCAGCAGCGGGACAGCCAACTATGGCTACACCTTC	CASSGTANYGYTF
TRBV4-1	TRBJ1-3	-	-	12	TGCGCCAGCAGCCAACTCGGGAACACCATATATTTT	CASSQLGNTIYF
TRBV5-1	TRBJ1-6	TRBD1	-	15	TGCGCCAGCAGCTCGACAGGGGGATCGGATTCACCCCTCCACTTT	CASSSTGGSDSPLHF
TRBV28	TRBJ2-1	TRBD2	-	16	TGTGCCAGCACTAGCGGGGGGGCTTCGTCCTACAATGAGCAGTTCTTC	CASTSGGASSYNEQFF
TRBV5-1	TRBJ1-2	-	-	14	TGCGCCAGCAGCTTGGAGGGGGCTAACTATGGCTACACCTTC	CASSLEGANYGYTF
TRBV5-4	TRBJ1-2	TRBD1	-	14	TGTGCCAGCAGCCCGGACCAGACAGGGTATGGCTACACCTTC	CASSPDQTGYGYTF
TRBV27	TRBJ2-7	TRBD1	-	18	TGTGCCAGCAGTTCCTCCATCACAGGGGCCCAGGTTTCCTACGAGCAGTACTTC	CASSSSITGAQVSYEQYF
TRBV12-3/TRBV12-4	TRBJ1-5	-	-	9	TGTGCCAGCAGTCCCCCCCTGCATTTT	CASSPPLHF
TRBV3-1/TRBV3-2	TRBJ1-3	-	-	15	TGTGCCAGCAGCCAAAGCAGGGGTGGTCGGGACACCATATATTTT	CASSQSRGGRDTIYF
TRBV12-5	TRBJ1-5	-	-	16	TGTGCTAGTGGTTTGGGAGGACAAATTAGCAATCAGCCCCAGCATTTT	CASGLGGQISNQPQHF
TRBV6-5	TRBJ1-5	-	few	14	TGTGCCAGCACTCGGACAGATAGCAATCAGCCCCAGCATTTT	CASTRTDSNQPQHF
TRBV11-3	TRBJ2-5	-	few	15	TGTGCCAGCAGCTTAGGGACTAAAAACCAAGAGACCCAGTACTTC	CASSLGTKNQETQYF
TRBV5-1	TRBJ1-1	-	-	14	TGCGCCAGCAGCTTGAACAGCATGAACACTGAAGCTTTCTTT	CASSLNSMNTEAFF
TRBV6-5	TRBJ2-7	TRBD2	-	15	TGTGCCAGCAGCGGGGTTTTAGCGGGAGGGCCGCAGCAGTACTTC	CASSGVLAGGPQQYF
TRBV3-1/TRBV3-2	TRBJ1-6	-	-	16	TGTGCCAGCAGCCAAGCGGGGTACTCCTATAATTCACCCCTCCACTTT	CASSQAGYSYNSPLHF
TRBV3-1/TRBV3-2	TRBJ2-1	TRBD2	-	12	TGTGCCAGTAGGCGGGCTAGCGGTGAGCAGTTCTTC	CASRRASGEQFF
TRBV3-1/TRBV3-2	TRBJ2-4	TRBD1	few	12	TGTGCCAGCAGCCAGACAGGGAACATTCAGTACTTC	CASSQTGNIQYF
TRBV2	TRBJ1-1	-	few	15	TGTGCCAGTAGGTTTGGACTTTTGGGGAACACTGAAGCTTTCTTT	CASRFGLLGNTEAFF
TRBV28	TRBJ1-6	-	-	14	TGTGCCAGCCGGGGAGGACGTCTAAATTCACCCCTCCACTTT	CASRGGRLNSPLHF
TRBV7-2	TRBJ2-3	-	-	13	TGTGCCAGCAGCCTCAACAGGGCAGATACGCAGTATTTT	CASSLNRADTQYF
TRBV24-1	TRBJ2-5	TRBD1	-	17	TGTGCCACCAGTGATTCCCGGACAGGGAAAGGGGGAGAGACCCAGTACTTC	CATSDSRTGKGGETQYF
TRBV12-5	TRBJ1-6	-	-	19	TGTGCTAGTGGTCAATCAAATGGGACCAGGGGCGGCTATAATTCACCCCTCCACTTT	CASGQSNGTRGGYNSPLHF
TRBV12-2	TRBJ1-5	-	-	15	TGTGCAAGTCGGGGACAGGCGCTTCGCAATCAGCCCCAGCATTTT	CASRGQALRNQPQHF
TRBV11-2	TRBJ2-7	-	-	17	TGTGCCAGCAGCTTAGCGGGTCAGGGGATACCCTCCTACGAGCAGTACTTC	CASSLAGQGIPSYEQYF
TRBV25-1	TRBJ1-2	TRBD1	few	14	TGTGCCAGCAGGGGGACAGGACGGTTTGGCGGCTACACCTTC	CASRGTGRFGGYTF
TRBV7-9	TRBJ1-1	-	-	13	TGTGCCAGCGTCCTACAGGCGAACACTGAAGCTTTCTTT	CASVLQANTEAFF
TRBV4-1	TRBJ1-2	TRBD1	-	14	TGCGCCAGCACAAGGGACAGACTCAACTATGGCTACACCTTC	CASTRDRLNYGYTF
TRBV4-1	TRBJ1-6	-	-	16	TGCGCCAGCAGCCAAGGACAGAACTCCTATAATTCACCCCTCCACTTT	CASSQGQNSYNSPLHF
TRBV29-1	TRBJ1-2	-	many	13	TGCAGCGTTGAGAGAAATCGAGACTATGGCTACACCTTC	CSVERNRDYGYTF
TRBV6-1	TRBJ1-1	-	few	14	TGTGCCAGCAGTGAAGTGAGTTGGAACACTGAAGCTTTCTTT	CASSEVSWNTEAFF
TRBV18	TRBJ1-2	TRBD1	-	16	TGTGCCAGCTCACCGCCGTCCTCGGGACAGCTCTATGGCTACACCTTC	CASSPPSSGQLYGYTF
TRBV9	TRBJ1-6	-	-	15	TGTGCCAGCAGCGTAGCTGGCCAGGCGAATTCACCCCTCCACTTT	CASSVAGQANSPLHF
TRBV7-8	TRBJ2-7	-	-	16	TGTGCCAGCAGCTTATTGAACCGAGGAGTCGACCACGAGCAGTACTTC	CASSLLNRGVDHEQYF
TRBV5-1	TRBJ2-3	TRBD2	-	16	TGCGCCAGCAGCTTGGCAGCGGGAGGGCCGACAGATACGCAGTATTTT	CASSLAAGGPTDTQYF
TRBV9	TRBJ2-7	-	-	16	TGTGCCAGCAGCGTGGGGGGTACGTTTGCCCCCTACGAGCAGTACTTC	CASSVGGTFAPYEQYF
TRBV11-2	TRBJ1-3	TRBD1	-	18	TGTGCCAGCAGCTTAAGTCAGGGGGTTATTCTCTCTGGAAACACCATATATTTT	CASSLSQGVILSGNTIYF
TRBV7-9	TRBJ1-5	-	-	14	TGTGCCAGCAGCCCGGTTTCGGGCAATCAGCCCCAGCATTTT	CASSPVSGNQPQHF
TRBV30	TRBJ1-4	TRBD1	-	15	TGTGCCTGGAGTGTAGGGACAGCGACTAATGAAAAACTGTTTTTT	CAWSVGTATNEKLFF
TRBV3-1/TRBV3-2	TRBJ1-3	-	-	13	TGTGCCAGCAAGCGGGATTCTGGAAACACCATATATTTT	CASKRDSGNTIYF